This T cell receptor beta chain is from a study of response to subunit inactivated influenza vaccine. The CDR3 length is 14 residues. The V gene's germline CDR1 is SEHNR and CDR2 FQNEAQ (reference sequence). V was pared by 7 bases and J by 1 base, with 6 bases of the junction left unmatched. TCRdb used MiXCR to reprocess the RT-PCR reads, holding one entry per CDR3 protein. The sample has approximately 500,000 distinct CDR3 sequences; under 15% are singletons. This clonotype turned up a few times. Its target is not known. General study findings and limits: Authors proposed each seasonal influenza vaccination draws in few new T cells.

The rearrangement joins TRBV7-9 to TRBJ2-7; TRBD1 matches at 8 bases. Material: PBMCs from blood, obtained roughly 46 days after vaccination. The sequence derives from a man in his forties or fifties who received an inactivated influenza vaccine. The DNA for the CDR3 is TGTGCCAGCACCGTCAACAGGGGGTCCTACGAGCAGTACTTC. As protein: CASTVNRGSYEQYF.